The subject of this entry is one TCR beta chain. The V end lost 2 bases, the J end lost 1 base, and 6 bases lay between the germline ends. CDR1 and CDR2 (germline): SGHNT, YYREEE (reference sequence). The CDR3 sequence is 13 residues long. This specimen belongs to a study of control samples from healthy donors and cancer patients. Clones were sequenced by immunoSEQ multiplex PCR, and TCRdb holds only the in-frame ones, with some missing. Of 60,000 to 100,000 clones in the sample, about 91% are singletons; the top ten hold over 5.5%. The origin of this receptor is a man aged 50-59 years in good health. The V gene is TRBV5-4, the J gene TRBJ1-1, with D unclear. The material sequenced was blood. The CDR3 loop reads CASSFIPNTEAFF. DNA of the CDR3: TGTGCCAGCAGCTTTATACCGAACACTGAAGCTTTCTTT.